This is a list of T cell receptor beta chains from one sample in a study of T cells expressing NK-cell markers. TCRdb re-called the 5' RACE reads; every CDR3 protein appears as one record, without DNA. The sample totals roughly 120,000 distinct CDR3 sequences. The sample consisted of blood T cells: a sorted CD56 or NKG2C T cell subset, CD4+ or CD8+ T cells, or bulk PBMC T cells (not recorded which). These receptors came from a woman between 18 and 70 years old in good health. The CDR3 runs from the conserved cysteine through the conserved F or W.

CDR3 length: 12; V gene: TRBV18; J gene: TRBJ2-7; CDR3 protein: CASSPAGDEQYF
CDR3 length: 17; V gene: TRBV11-2; J gene: TRBJ2-2; CDR3 protein: CASSSDFGGRDTGELFF
CDR3 length: 14; V gene: TRBV6-5; J gene: TRBJ2-3; CDR3 protein: CASSYSVGVDTQYF
CDR3 length: 11; V gene: TRBV5-4; J gene: TRBJ2-1; CDR3 protein: CASSRPDEQFF
CDR3 length: 15; V gene: TRBV7-2; J gene: TRBJ1-3; CDR3 protein: CASSLVTGSGNTIYF
CDR3 length: 17; V gene: TRBV6-2/TRBV6-3; J gene: TRBJ2-1; CDR3 protein: CASSYNIRDSSYNEQFF
CDR3 length: 16; V gene: TRBV28; J gene: TRBJ2-1; CDR3 protein: CASSPPSREAPREQFF
CDR3 length: 17; V gene: TRBV6-5; J gene: TRBJ2-7; CDR3 protein: CASSYSALAGNSYEQYF
CDR3 length: 16; V gene: TRBV5-1; J gene: TRBJ2-2; CDR3 protein: CASSRYRNDYTGELFF
CDR3 length: 18; V gene: TRBV11-1; J gene: TRBJ2-7; CDR3 protein: CASSFSRAGGQASYEQYF
CDR3 length: 15; V gene: TRBV9; J gene: TRBJ2-5; CDR3 protein: CASSVGTEIGETQYF
CDR3 length: 15; V gene: TRBV19; J gene: TRBJ1-2; CDR3 protein: CASSILSAQSDGYTF
CDR3 length: 12; V gene: TRBV20-1; J gene: TRBJ2-7; CDR3 protein: CSAKAGAHEQYF
CDR3 length: 15; V gene: TRBV11-2; J gene: TRBJ2-1; CDR3 protein: CASSPALREDNEQFF
CDR3 length: 19; V gene: TRBV27; J gene: TRBJ2-7; CDR3 protein: CASSSLGLAGGPSSYEQYF
CDR3 length: 14; V gene: TRBV2; J gene: TRBJ1-5; CDR3 protein: CASSESGSNQPQHF
CDR3 length: 17; V gene: TRBV7-2; J gene: TRBJ2-7; CDR3 protein: CASSWGDSSGGSYEQYF
CDR3 length: 13; V gene: TRBV12-3/TRBV12-4; J gene: TRBJ1-1; CDR3 protein: CASLDRESTEAFF
CDR3 length: 14; V gene: TRBV18; J gene: TRBJ1-5; CDR3 protein: CASSPQDGDQPQHF
CDR3 length: 12; V gene: TRBV2; J gene: TRBJ2-1; CDR3 protein: CASSESLLEQFF
CDR3 length: 15; V gene: TRBV4-1; J gene: TRBJ1-5; CDR3 protein: CASSQEEGGTEPQHF
CDR3 length: 13; V gene: TRBV7-8; J gene: TRBJ2-1; CDR3 protein: CASRPTPGNEQFF
CDR3 length: 16; V gene: TRBV5-5; J gene: TRBJ2-3; CDR3 protein: CASSSERGESADTQYF
CDR3 length: 15; V gene: TRBV12-3/TRBV12-4; J gene: TRBJ1-1; CDR3 protein: CASEFSPQGITEAFF
CDR3 length: 18; V gene: TRBV9; J gene: TRBJ2-2; CDR3 protein: CASSTEPSDRGRTGELFF
CDR3 length: 14; V gene: TRBV6-2/TRBV6-3; J gene: TRBJ2-7; CDR3 protein: CASSSTGGVYEQYF
CDR3 length: 14; V gene: TRBV6-5; J gene: TRBJ2-1; CDR3 protein: CASSYTDRINEQFF
CDR3 length: 14; V gene: TRBV7-2; J gene: TRBJ1-5; CDR3 protein: CASSPWGGHQPQHF
CDR3 length: 16; V gene: TRBV20-1; J gene: TRBJ1-5; CDR3 protein: CSARDYGEGVYQPQHF
CDR3 length: 14; V gene: TRBV27; J gene: TRBJ1-4; CDR3 protein: CASSPRSLNEKLFF
CDR3 length: 23; V gene: TRBV2; J gene: TRBJ2-3; CDR3 protein: CASSEIVQAPNRSGGPRTDTQYF